This section outlines one T cell receptor beta chain sequence together with its context. Its cognate antigen is unknown. This same CDR3 is encoded by further DNA sequences in the sample. PCR amplification relied on 60 Vbeta primers (plus 13 Jbeta primers). Assay: immunoSEQ multiplex PCR; the TCRdb copy retains only in-frame clones and omits some. The table includes 200,000 or so clones, 75% to 85% detected once. These data belong to a study of cytomegalovirus exposure and HLA in healthy donors. Germline V CDR1 and CDR2: MNHNY, SVGAGI (reference sequence). The CDR3 has 13 residues. With 2 bases removed from V and 5 bases from J, the gap between germline ends came to 9 bases. Likely unrecorded immune exposures existed in these nominally healthy donors. Study-level findings and limits: TCR beta V segments were, for the most part, productive about 87% or about 30% of the time in an earlier analysis.

The sequence was obtained from a woman aged 18-30 years in good health and CMV-seropositive. The sample taken for sequencing was PBMCs. The chain uses TRBV6-6 and TRBJ1-1; the D gene is possibly TRBD1 (5 bases). The CDR3, as DNA: TGTGCCAGCAGTTACGGGGGGGGGACTGAAGCTTTCTTT. Its translation is CASSYGGGTEAFF.